This passage covers 11 T cell receptor beta chains from one sample sequenced in a study of cytotoxic CD8 clonotypes in ibrutinib-treated CLL. Sequenced by immunoSEQ multiplex PCR; TCRdb stores in-frame clones only, minus some. This table holds hundreds of thousands of clones, 60% to 75% found once. Sequenced here: PBMCs, sampled after 24 months of ibrutinib treatment. Every receptor here comes from a human donor with chronic lymphocytic leukemia.

The genes are TRBV9 and TRBJ2-3; D unresolved. V dropped 3 bases and J dropped 2 bases, with 28 bases sitting between them. The CDR3 totals 20 residues. CDR1 is SGDLS, CDR2 YYNGEE, per germline. The CDR3 loop is CASSGEDQDSRPRSTDTQYF. The DNA for the CDR3 is TGTGCCAGCAGCGGAGAGGATCAAGATAGCCGCCCTCGGTCCACAGATACGCAGTATTTT.

The rearrangement uses TRBV4-3 and TRBJ1-1; unclear D gene. Germline CDR1 and CDR2: LGHNA and YSLEER. The V end lost 0 bases, the J end lost 0 bases, and 11 bases lay between the germline ends. The CDR3 consists of 16 residues. CDR3 bases: TGCGCCAGCAGCCAAGATGGAGGGCAGATGAACACTGAAGCTTTCTTT. It encodes CASSQDGGQMNTEAFF.

This clone was observed a handful of times. The chain links TRBV27 to TRBJ2-3; D is unclear. Germline V gene lookup returns CDR1 MNHEY and CDR2 SMNVEV (reference sequence). The CDR3 is made up of 14 amino acids. V dropped 3 bases and J dropped 4 bases, with 11 bases sitting between them. The CDR3 region is CASSLNPLADTQYF. The CDR3 nucleotides are TGTGCCAGCAGTTTGAATCCCTTGGCAGATACGCAGTATTTT.

The rearrangement joins TRBV25-1 to TRBJ2-7, with D unclear. Germline V CDR1 and CDR2: MGHDK, SYGVNS. The CDR3 has 12 amino acids. V lost 7 bases to trimming and J lost 2 bases, with 9 bases between them. CDR3 in DNA: TGTGCCAGCATGGCCCACCCCTACGAGCAGTACTTC. It is translated as CASMAHPYEQYF.

The rearrangement uses TRBV9 and TRBJ2-1; D tentatively fits TRBD1 or TRBD2 (5 bases each). The CDR3 has 16 amino acids. Deletions cut 4 bases from V and 0 bases from J, with 14 bases between. The germline gives CDR1 SGDLS, CDR2 YYNGEE. The CDR3 DNA follows: TGTGCCAGCAGCCTCGGGTGGGGGACCTCCTACAATGAGCAGTTCTTC. It translates to CASSLGWGTSYNEQFF.

In DNA, the CDR3 is TGTGCCAGCAGTGAAGGGGGGCATTCTGGAAACACCATATATTTT. Translating it yields CASSEGGHSGNTIYF. The rearrangement joins TRBV2 to TRBJ1-3, with a possible D match to TRBD1 (6 bases). Germline V lookup: CDR1 SNHLY, CDR2 FYNNEI. With 1 base removed from V and 1 base from J, the gap between germline ends came to 8 bases. The CDR3 is made up of 15 amino acids.

The J gene is TRBJ1-1, the V gene TRBV18; TRBD1 is a possible D gene (5 bases). The CDR3 length is 15 residues. Germline lookup yields CDR1 KGHSH and CDR2 LQKENI. V gave up 5 bases and J gave up 2 bases, with 15 bases separating them. The CDR3 sequence: CASSALGDGNTEAFF. In DNA, the CDR3 is TGTGCCAGCTCAGCCCTGGGGGACGGAAACACTGAAGCTTTCTTT.

V and J are TRBV6-1 and TRBJ2-5; TRBD2 matches 7 bases. The V segment lost 8 bases and the J segment 0 bases; nucleotides outside the gene matches: 9. The germline V gene encodes CDR1 MNHNS and CDR2 SASEGT. CDR3 size: 15 residues. CDR3 protein: CASHGGSANQETQYF. The DNA for the CDR3 is TGTGCCAGCCACGGGGGGAGCGCGAACCAAGAGACCCAGTACTTC.

The table lists this clone with a few counts. The CDR3 nucleotides are TGTGCCAGCAGTAGACTAGCGGGTGATACCGGGGAGCTGTTTTTT. Protein product: CASSRLAGDTGELFF. V is TRBV6-5 and J is TRBJ2-2, with 10 bases that match TRBD2. This CDR3 is 15 amino acids long. J lost 5 bases, V lost 5 bases, and 5 bases had no gene match. The germline V gene has CDR1 MNHEY and CDR2 SVGAGI.

The V call is TRBV28, the J call TRBJ2-4; weak D call: TRBD1 (6 bases). Trimming left V 5 bases short and J 7 bases short, with 15 bases between. The CDR3 consists of 14 residues. Looked up from germline, CDR1 is MDHEN and CDR2 is SYDVKM. The CDR3 nucleotides are TGTGCCAGCAGTACCGGTAATGACAGGAACATTCAGTACTTC. Protein product: CASSTGNDRNIQYF.

This rearrangement joins TRBV6-5 to TRBJ2-7; unclear D gene. The V end lost 8 bases, the J end lost 0 bases, and 14 bases lay between the germline ends. The CDR3 is 14 residues long. Germline V gives CDR1 MNHEY, CDR2 SVGAGI. CDR3 in DNA: TGTGCCAGCCGGGTAGGGCTTAGCTCCTACGAGCAGTACTTC. As protein: CASRVGLSSYEQYF.